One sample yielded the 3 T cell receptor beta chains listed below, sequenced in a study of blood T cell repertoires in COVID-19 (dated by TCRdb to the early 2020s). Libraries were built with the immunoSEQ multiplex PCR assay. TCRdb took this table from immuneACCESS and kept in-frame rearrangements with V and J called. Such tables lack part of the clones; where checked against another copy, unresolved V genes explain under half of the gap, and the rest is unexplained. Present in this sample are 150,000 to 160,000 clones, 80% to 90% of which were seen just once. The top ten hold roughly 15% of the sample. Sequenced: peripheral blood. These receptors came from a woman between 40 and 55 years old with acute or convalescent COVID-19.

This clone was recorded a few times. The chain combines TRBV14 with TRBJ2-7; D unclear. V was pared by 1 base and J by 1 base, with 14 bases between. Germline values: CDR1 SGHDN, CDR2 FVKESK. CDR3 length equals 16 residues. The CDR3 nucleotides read TGTGCCAGCAGCCAAGGCCTCCTAGTTGGGTCCTACGAGCAGTACTTC. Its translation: CASSQGLLVGSYEQYF.

The CDR3 here is CASSRGQGLGEKLFF. The CDR3 nucleotides read TGTGCCAGTAGTAGGGGACAGGGGCTTGGTGAAAAACTGTTTTTT. The chain employs TRBV19 and TRBJ1-4, with 10 nucleotides matching TRBD1. CDR1 and CDR2 from the germline V gene are LNHDA and SQIVND (reference sequence). This CDR3 is 15 amino acids long. Germline trimming cut 4 bases from V and 7 bases from J; bases unmatched to any gene: 6.

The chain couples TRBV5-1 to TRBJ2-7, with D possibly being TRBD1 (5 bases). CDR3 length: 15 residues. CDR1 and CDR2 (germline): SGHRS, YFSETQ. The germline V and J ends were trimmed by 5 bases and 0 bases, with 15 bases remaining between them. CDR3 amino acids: CASRSLDSSSYEQYF. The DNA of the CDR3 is TGCGCCAGCAGGTCCCTCGACAGTAGCTCCTACGAGCAGTACTTC. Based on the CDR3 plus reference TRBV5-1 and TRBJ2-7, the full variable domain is KAGVTQTPRYLIKTRGQQVTLSCSPISGHRSVSWYQQTPGQGLQFLFEYFSETQRNKGNFPGRFSGRQFSNSRSEMNVSTLELGDSALYLCASRSLDSSSYEQYFGPGTRLTVT.